A single T cell receptor (beta chain) is shown here with its context. Antigen unknown. This sample was included in a study of shared clonotypes between healthy human individuals. Study outcomes and limitations: In having few donors, the study represented limited genetic and exposure-history diversity. It was observed that approximately 5% of naive CD4 clonotypes were shared across four donors.

Replicate sorted-subset PCRs were loaded with around 0.2 ug DNA, 29,000 or so T cell genomes. The assay was immunoSEQ multiplex PCR, and TCRdb's table has in-frame clones only and misses some. The sample yields over a million clones, 70% to 80% seen once. CDR3 length: 12 amino acids. Germline V CDR1 and CDR2: GTSNPN, SVGIG (reference sequence). The V end lost 0 bases, the J end lost 7 bases, and 6 bases lay between the germline ends. V usage is TRBV30 and J usage is TRBJ2-2; D is ambiguous. This TCR was sampled from a man in his late teens or twenties in good health. Some clones in this sample may be carry-over from other donors' samples. The sequenced sample consisted of memory CD4+ T cells from PBMCs. Subset denoted: CD45RA-negative fraction. CDR3 DNA sequence: TGTGCCTGGAGTGTAACCGGCGGGGAGCTGTTTTTT. This encodes CAWSVTGGELFF.